This T cell receptor (beta chain) comes out of a study of T cells after yellow fever vaccination. As for the study in general: SMART-Seq v4 Ultra Low Input served to prepare low-cell-number fractions.

As TCR cDNA was made by 5'RACE template switching, a universal primer site and UMIs were added. TCRdb recomputed calls from the 5' RACE reads with MiXCR, one row per CDR3 protein. The sample holds a few hundred thousand distinct CDR3 sequences; 15% to 20% are singletons and the top ten take about 13%. Germline values: CDR1 SGHTA, CDR2 FQGNSA. V shed 4 bases and J 7 bases; nucleotides not matched to a gene: 13. This CDR3 is 16 amino acids long. Turning to this clonotype: Its antigen is not known.

Findings and caveats of the study: There was a small share of clonotypes that showed up in both the CD4 and CD8 compartments. Peak timing came faster in the weaker secondary response, day 5 versus 15.

This clonotype was sampled from a man aged 25-45 years who received the YFV17D yellow fever vaccine. The chain carries TRBV7-2 and TRBJ2-7; 10 nucleotides agree with TRBD1. The source material was PBMCs, sampled 15 days after the yellow fever booster vaccination. The CDR3 spells CASSSAWTGGLGEQYF. Written as DNA, the CDR3 is TGTGCCAGCAGCTCGGCCTGGACAGGGGGTTTGGGGGAGCAGTACTTC.